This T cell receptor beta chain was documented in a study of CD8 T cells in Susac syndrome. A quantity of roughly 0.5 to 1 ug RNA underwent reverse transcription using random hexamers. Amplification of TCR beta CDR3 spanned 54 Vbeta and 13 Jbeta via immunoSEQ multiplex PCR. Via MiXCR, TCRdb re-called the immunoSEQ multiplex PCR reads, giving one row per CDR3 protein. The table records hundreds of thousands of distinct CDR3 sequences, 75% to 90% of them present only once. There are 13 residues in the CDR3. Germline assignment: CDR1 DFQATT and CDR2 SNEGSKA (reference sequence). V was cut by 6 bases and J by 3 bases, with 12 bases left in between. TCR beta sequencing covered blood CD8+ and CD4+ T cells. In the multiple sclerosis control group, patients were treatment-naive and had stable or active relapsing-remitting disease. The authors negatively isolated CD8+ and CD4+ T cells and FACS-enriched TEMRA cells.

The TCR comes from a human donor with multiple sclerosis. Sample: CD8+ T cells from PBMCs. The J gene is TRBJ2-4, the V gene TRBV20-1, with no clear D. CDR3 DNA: TGCAGTGCCAGGACGGTGGGCAAAAACATTCAGTACTTC. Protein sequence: CSARTVGKNIQYF.